This is a list of T cell receptor beta chains from one sample in a study of shared clonotypes between healthy human individuals. The repertoire was sequenced with immunoSEQ multiplex PCR; TCRdb's copy has only in-frame clones and lacks some. The table has over 2 million clones, about 95% seen once; the top ten hold 0.1% to 0.15%. The sequenced sample was naive CD4+ T cells sorted from blood. The source is a young man in good health. Each CDR3 is given with its conserved first and last residue. Fields, in order: V gene, clone size, D gene, J gene, CDR3 DNA, CDR3 protein. D genes are given only for firm matches. For some rows the clone size is stated as once, few or many, or as a class when expanded; others skip it.

>TRBV2|-|TRBD1|TRBJ2-7
TGTGCCAGCAAGAGGGACAGAGCCTACGAGCAGTACTTC
CASKRDRAYEQYF
>TRBV5-4|once|-|TRBJ2-7
TGTGCCAGCAGCTTGGATCTGGGAACCTACGAGCAGTACTTC
CASSLDLGTYEQYF
>TRBV15|-|TRBD1|TRBJ1-5
TGTGCCACCAGCAGAGATTTTCCAGGGGGGCAGCCCCAGCATTTT
CATSRDFPGGQPQHF
>TRBV5-1|once|-|TRBJ2-2
TGCGCCAGCAGCCCAGGAAAGAACACCGGGGAGCTGTTTTTT
CASSPGKNTGELFF
>TRBV7-2|-|-|TRBJ2-7
TGTGCCAGCAGCTCCTGGGCGGGAAACTACGAGCAGTACTTC
CASSSWAGNYEQYF
>TRBV4-3|once|-|TRBJ2-7
TGCGCCAGCAGCCAAGATCTGATTAAGGCGTACGAGCAGTACTTC
CASSQDLIKAYEQYF
>TRBV18|-|-|TRBJ2-2
TGTGCCAGCTCACCCCTGTTAGTACAGGCGTACACCGGGGAGCTGTTTTTT
CASSPLLVQAYTGELFF
>TRBV11-2|-|TRBD2|TRBJ2-5
TGTGCCAGCAGCTTGAGGGGAGCGGGACCCCTCCTTCAAGAGACCCAGTACTTC
CASSLRGAGPLLQETQYF
>TRBV2|-|-|TRBJ2-5
TGTGCCAGCCGGTTAGGGGTGGGGAAAGAGACCCAGTACTTC
CASRLGVGKETQYF
>TRBV2|-|TRBD1|TRBJ1-2
TGTGCCAGCTCGGACAGGGGCGACTATGGCTACACCTTC
CASSDRGDYGYTF
>TRBV6-6|-|TRBD2|TRBJ2-3
TGTGCCAGCAGTAGCGGGAGGGACACAGATACGCAGTATTTT
CASSSGRDTDTQYF
>TRBV4-3|-|-|TRBJ2-7
TGCGCCAGCAGCCAAGAGGGCTTGGGAGGCGAGCAGTACTTC
CASSQEGLGGEQYF
>TRBV4-1|many|-|TRBJ1-3
TGCGCCAGCAGCCAAACGGGTCGGGGTAAGGGAAACACCATATATTTT
CASSQTGRGKGNTIYF
>TRBV5-1|-|TRBD1|TRBJ2-7
TGCGCCAGCAGTCTCCAGGGGGCAACCGAGCAGTACTTC
CASSLQGATEQYF
>TRBV6-6|-|-|TRBJ2-2
TGTGCCAGCAGGGACAGAAACACCGGGGAGCTGTTTTTT
CASRDRNTGELFF
>TRBV7-9|-|TRBD1|TRBJ1-1
TGTGCCAGCAGCACCAAGGACAGGCTGGAAGGCGCTTTCTTT
CASSTKDRLEGAFF
>TRBV7-2|-|-|TRBJ2-2
TGTGCCAGCAGCTGGCCCCCCGGGACTGGTAACACCGGGGAGCTGTTTTTT
CASSWPPGTGNTGELFF
>TRBV10-3|few|TRBD1|TRBJ1-5
TGTGCCATTAGAAGGCAGGGGGATTTTCCCCAGCATTTT
CAIRRQGDFPQHF
>TRBV28|-|-|TRBJ1-6
TGTGCCAGCAGAGTATCGAGCTCCTATAATTCACCCCTCCACTTT
CASRVSSSYNSPLHF
>TRBV7-9|-|TRBD1|TRBJ1-4
TGTGCCAGCAGCTTATGGTTAGACAGGGGTAACGAAAAACTGTTTTTT
CASSLWLDRGNEKLFF
>TRBV5-1|few|-|TRBJ1-3
TGCGCCAGCAGCTTGGAAGGGTCTGGAAACACCATATATTTT
CASSLEGSGNTIYF
>TRBV5-1|-|-|TRBJ1-1
TGCGCCAGCAGCGCTCGTGCGGGGGGCGGTAACACTGAAGCTTTCTTT
CASSARAGGGNTEAFF
>TRBV28|-|-|TRBJ2-2
TGTGCCAGCAGCCGAAGTGTGAGGACCGGGGAGCTGTTTTTT
CASSRSVRTGELFF
>TRBV7-3|-|-|TRBJ2-1
TGTGCCAGCAGCCACGGCGGGTCCTACAATGAGCAGTTCTTC
CASSHGGSYNEQFF
>TRBV4-1|-|TRBD1|TRBJ2-3
TGCGCCAGCAGCCAAACCATATCCGGGACAGGGGGAGGCACAGATACGCAGTATTTT
CASSQTISGTGGGTDTQYF
>TRBV25-1|-|-|TRBJ2-7
TGTGCCAGCAGTGAATCCAAGCCGGGAGTTCACTACGAGCAGTACTTC
CASSESKPGVHYEQYF
>TRBV5-1|-|-|TRBJ2-3
TGCGCCAGCAGCTTGGAGGGGCGGTCCACAGATACGCAGTATTTT
CASSLEGRSTDTQYF
>TRBV13|-|-|TRBJ1-1
TGTGCCAGCAGCCTACCCGGGGGCGGAACTGAAGCTTTCTTT
CASSLPGGGTEAFF
>TRBV2|-|-|TRBJ2-2
TGTGCCAGCAGTCAGATGGGAACCGGGGAGCTGTTTTTT
CASSQMGTGELFF
>TRBV21-1|-|-|TRBJ2-7
TGTGCCAGCAGCCTAGGGGCCTTTTCCGAGCAGTACTTC
CASSLGAFSEQYF
>TRBV4-3|-|TRBD1|TRBJ1-2
TGCGCCAGCAGCCAACGGGACAGGGTCGGACAGTGGTTTGATGGCTACACCTTC
CASSQRDRVGQWFDGYTF
>TRBV6-1|once|TRBD2|TRBJ2-2
TGTGCCAGCGGCGAGCGGGGCATGAACACCGGGGAGCTGTTTTTT
CASGERGMNTGELFF
>TRBV20-1|-|-|TRBJ2-7
TGCAGTGCTAGTGTCCCCGAGCAGTACTTC
CSASVPEQYF
>TRBV30|-|-|TRBJ1-5
TGTGCCTGGAGTTTTGGGGGGAAGGTTGGTCAGCCCCAGCATTTT
CAWSFGGKVGQPQHF
>TRBV5-1|-|-|TRBJ2-3
TGCGCCAGCAGCTTGGAAGGCTCTACTAGCACAGATACGCAGTATTTT
CASSLEGSTSTDTQYF
>TRBV6-6|-|-|TRBJ1-5
TGTGCCAGCAGTCAACAGGGAAATCAGCCCCAGCATTTT
CASSQQGNQPQHF
>TRBV4-3|-|TRBD2|TRBJ2-2
TGCGCCAGCAGCCAAGATCGGCTAGCGGGAGTGGCCGGGGAGCTGTTTTTT
CASSQDRLAGVAGELFF